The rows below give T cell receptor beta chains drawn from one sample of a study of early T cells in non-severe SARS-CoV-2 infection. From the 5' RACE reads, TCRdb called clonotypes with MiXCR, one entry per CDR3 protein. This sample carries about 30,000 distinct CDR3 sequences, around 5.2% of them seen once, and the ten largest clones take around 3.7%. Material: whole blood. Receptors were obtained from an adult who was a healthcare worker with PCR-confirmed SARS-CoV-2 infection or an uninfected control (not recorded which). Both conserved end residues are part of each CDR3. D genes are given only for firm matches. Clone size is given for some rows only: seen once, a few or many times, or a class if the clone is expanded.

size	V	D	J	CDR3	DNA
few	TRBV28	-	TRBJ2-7	CASSFQGLSYEQYF	TGTGCCAGCAGTTTCCAGGGGTTATCCTACGAGCAGTACTTC
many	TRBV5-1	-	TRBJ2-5	CASSLVQGEGSGQYF	TGCGCCAGCAGCTTGGTCCAGGGAGAGGGGAGCGGCCAGTACTTC
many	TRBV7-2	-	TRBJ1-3	CASSLGSGNTIYF	TGTGCCAGCAGCTTAGGGTCTGGAAACACCATATATTTT
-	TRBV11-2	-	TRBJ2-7	CASSYLTPYEQYF	TGTGCCAGCAGCTACCTCACCCCATACGAGCAGTACTTC
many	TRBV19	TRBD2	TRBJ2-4	CASSHEVPGGLKNIQYF	TGTGCCAGTAGTCACGAAGTTCCGGGAGGTCTCAAAAACATTCAGTACTTC
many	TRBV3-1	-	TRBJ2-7	CASSQSNYEQYF	TGTGCCAGCAGCCAATCAAACTACGAGCAGTACTTC
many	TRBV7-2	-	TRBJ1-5	CASSPGPLGTQPQHF	TGTGCCAGCAGCCCCGGACCCCTTGGGACTCAGCCCCAGCATTTT
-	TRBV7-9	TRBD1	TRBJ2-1	CASSFGTGSLGEQFF	TGTGCCAGCAGCTTCGGGACAGGGTCTCTTGGTGAGCAGTTCTTC
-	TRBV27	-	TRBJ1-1	CASSLSTRVATEAFF	TGTGCCAGCAGTTTATCCACTAGGGTCGCCACTGAAGCTTTCTTT
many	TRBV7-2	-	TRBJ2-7	CASSTNSGQSYEQYF	TGTGCCAGCAGTACTAACTCCGGACAAAGCTACGAGCAGTACTTC
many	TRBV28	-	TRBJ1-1	CASSFRSGEDTEAFF	TGTGCCAGCAGTTTTAGATCTGGAGAAGACACTGAAGCTTTCTTT
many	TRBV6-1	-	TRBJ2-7	CASSEALQKSYEQYF	TGTGCCAGCAGTGAAGCGTTGCAGAAGTCCTACGAGCAGTACTTC
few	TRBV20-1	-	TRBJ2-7	CSARDHTVFSYEQYF	TGCAGTGCTAGAGATCACACAGTCTTCTCCTACGAGCAGTACTTC
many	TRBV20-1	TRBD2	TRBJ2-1	CSARIPSGFSYNEQFF	TGCAGTGCTAGAATCCCTAGCGGTTTCTCCTACAATGAGCAGTTCTTC